A single sample is the source of the 17 T cell receptor beta chains below, sequenced in a study of T cells in women clearing cervical HPV infection. Using immunoSEQ multiplex PCR, the repertoire was profiled, and TCRdb retains in-frame clones only, with some absent. The table for this sample gives 45,000 to 50,000 clones. The sequencing sample was made of blood buffy coat. These receptors were collected from a woman between 18 and 70 years old with a cervical HPV16 infection that either progressed to CIN3+ or cleared (not recorded which).

Worth noting for this clone: The read finishes 3 residues shy of the CDR3 end, and the germline J gene is used to complete it. The chain has TRBV7-9 and TRBJ2-7, with D possibly being TRBD1 (6 bases). Deletions cut 5 bases from V and 3 bases from J, with 8 bases between. This CDR3 has 12 amino acids. CDR1 SEHNR and CDR2 FQNEAQ come from the germline V gene (reference sequence). The DNA read from the CDR3 is TGTGCCAGCAGCGGACAGTACTACGAG. As protein: CASSGQYYE. In full, the CDR3 reads CASSGQYYEQYF.

A word on this clone: From the germline J gene comes the end of the CDR3, since the read stops 3 residues before it. The genes are TRBV5-1 and TRBJ1-2; D remains unclear. This CDR3 is built from 13 residues. V dropped 2 bases and J dropped 4 bases, with 9 bases sitting between them. The germline V gene has CDR1 SGHRS and CDR2 YFSETQ. CDR3 bases read: TGCGCCAGCAGCTTAAATCCCATCTATGGC. Amino acids: CASSLNPIYG. The CDR3 as a whole reads CASSLNPIYGYTF. The complete variable domain, with remaining parts taken from reference TRBV5-1 and TRBJ1-2, reads KAGVTQTPRYLIKTRGQQVTLSCSPISGHRSVSWYQQTPGQGLQFLFEYFSETQRNKGNFPGRFSGRQFSNSRSEMNVSTLELGDSALYLCASSLNPIYGYTFGSGTRLTVV.

To note about this clone: Coverage ceases 3 residues before the CDR3 finishes, and the germline J gene fills in the end. The chain employs TRBV20-1 and TRBJ2-5; tentatively, D is TRBD2 (5 bases). V dropped 5 bases and J dropped 5 bases, with 15 bases sitting between them. The CDR3 spans 13 residues. Per the germline V gene, CDR1 is DFQATT and CDR2 is SNEGSKA (reference sequence). The sequenced CDR3 bases are TGCAGTGCTGCCACAACCGGGGAGGAGACC. Amino acids: CSAATTGEET. The whole CDR3 region reads CSAATTGEETQYF.

Partial CDR3 DNA: TGTGCCAGCAGCCATAGCGGGGGAAATGAG. Amino acid sequence: CASSHSGGNE. The entire CDR3 protein is CASSHSGGNEQFF. This sequence joins TRBV7-3 and TRBJ2-1; 9 bases match TRBD2. The CDR3 end is not reached by the read, which stops 3 residues before it; the germline J gene fills it in. CDR1 is SGHTA and CDR2 is FQGTGA in the germline V gene. V dropped 5 bases and J dropped 7; count of bases not matched to a gene: 3. The CDR3 covers 13 residues.

Details on this clone: Coverage ceases 3 residues before the CDR3 finishes, and the germline J gene fills in the end. The V call is TRBV19, the J call TRBJ2-5; D is possibly TRBD1 (6 bases). The CDR3 spans 15 residues. Germline lookup yields CDR1 LNHDA and CDR2 SQIVND (reference sequence). V lost 4 bases and J lost 5, with 17 bases in between. This CDR3 is CASSSHRVGAETQYF. The CDR3 DNA, read in part, is TGTGCCAGTAGTAGCCACAGGGTTGGGGCGGAGACC.

CDR3 protein: CASSRTGAIGNTIYF. The sequenced CDR3 bases are TGTGCCAGCAGCCGAACAGGTGCAATTGGAAACACC. The chain recombines TRBV11-3 with TRBJ1-3; D might be TRBD1 (5 bases). The CDR3 end lies 3 residues beyond the end of the read and is filled in from the germline J gene. The V end was cut by 5 bases, the J end by 3 bases, with 14 bases between. The CDR3 consists of 15 residues. Germline CDR1 is SGHNT and CDR2 is YENEEA.

A remark on this clone: The read is 3 residues too short to cover the CDR3 end, so that end is filled in from the germline J gene. The chain uses TRBV30 and TRBJ1-4; tentative D call: TRBD1 (6 bases). CDR1 and CDR2 from the germline V gene are GTSNPN and SVGIG (reference sequence). The CDR3 loop spans 12 amino acids. V was cut by 2 bases and J by 8 bases, with 9 bases left in between. The CDR3 protein is CAWSHREEKLFF. The covered CDR3 bases are TGTGCCTGGAGTCACAGGGAAGAAAAA.

Details on this clone: Read data end 3 residues before the CDR3 end; the end is taken from the germline J gene. This chain uses TRBV7-6 with TRBJ2-3; 9 bases map to TRBD2. V dropped 2 bases and J dropped 0; count of bases not matched to a gene: 3. This CDR3 is 16 amino acids long. Germline V CDR1 and CDR2: SGHVS, FNYEAQ. The covered CDR3 bases are TGTGCCAGCAGCTTACAGACTAGCGGTAGCACAGATACG. Amino acids: CASSLQTSGSTDT. The entire CDR3 protein is CASSLQTSGSTDTQYF.

In regard to this clone: Sequencing ends 3 residues short of the CDR3 end; the germline J gene provides the rest. V gene TRBV20-1 combines with J gene TRBJ2-1, with TRBD2 as a possible D gene (5 bases). The germline V gene encodes CDR1 DFQATT and CDR2 SNEGSKA (reference sequence). Deletions cut 6 bases from V and 8 bases from J, with 20 bases between. The CDR3 consists of 14 residues. Partial CDR3 DNA: TGCAGTGCCATAAGTCACGGGGTATCATATGAG. Amino acids: CSAISHGVSYE. The whole CDR3 protein is CSAISHGVSYEQFF.

About this clone itself: The CDR3 is cut off 3 residues early in the read; its end comes from the germline J gene. This chain uses TRBV30 with TRBJ2-2; D gene ambiguous. The germline gives CDR1 GTSNPN, CDR2 SVGIG (reference sequence). Deletions cut 4 bases from V and 6 bases from J, with 3 bases between. The CDR3 spans 10 residues. The sequenced CDR3 bases are TGTGCCTGGAAGGCCGGGGAG. Translated: CAWKAGE. The CDR3 in its entirety is CAWKAGELFF.

Points on this clone: The read stops 3 residues short of the end of the CDR3; the missing end is completed from the germline J gene. The chain uses TRBV7-2 and TRBJ2-1, with TRBD2 matching 7 bases. Germline loops: CDR1 SGHTA, CDR2 FQGNSA. J lost 4 bases, V lost 4 bases, and 7 bases had no gene match. This CDR3 has 15 residues. CDR3 DNA, as far as it was read: TGTGCCAGCAGCTATGGAGCGGGGCCATACAATGAG. This gives the protein CASSYGAGPYNE. Given in full, the CDR3 is CASSYGAGPYNEQFF.

Notes on this clone: Coverage ceases 3 residues before the CDR3 finishes, and the germline J gene fills in the end. The rearrangement uses TRBV5-1 and TRBJ2-3; D perhaps matches TRBD1 (5 bases). The germline V gene encodes CDR1 SGHRS and CDR2 YFSETQ. V lost 5 bases, J lost 2 bases, and 12 bases lay in between. The CDR3 length is 14 residues. The CDR3 bases that were read are TGCGCCAGCAGTGTTGGACAAAACACAGATACG. Translation: CASSVGQNTDT. The entire CDR3 sequence reads CASSVGQNTDTQYF.

As concerns this clone: The CDR3 end lies 3 residues beyond the end of the read and is filled in from the germline J gene. This rearrangement joins TRBV19 to TRBJ1-1; D is possibly TRBD1 (5 bases). Germline CDR1 LNHDA, CDR2 SQIVND (reference sequence). This CDR3 is 17 amino acids long. The ends were cut back, 2 bases at V and 1 base at J, with 17 bases in the middle. The sequenced CDR3 bases are TGTGCCAGTAGTATAATGAACAGGTGGGCCGGGAACACTGAA. Residues: CASSIMNRWAGNTE. The whole CDR3 sequence reads CASSIMNRWAGNTEAFF.

About this clone itself: The CDR3 is cut off 3 residues early in the read; its end comes from the germline J gene. The chain links TRBV6-7 to TRBJ2-3; 10 nucleotides match TRBD2. TRBV6-7 is sorted into the ORF group, with uncertain function. The CDR3 spans 19 residues. The V segment lost 3 bases and the J segment 0 bases; nucleotides outside the gene matches: 12. CDR3 amino acids: CASSYGSSGRSWSTDTQYF. The part of the CDR3 DNA that was read is TGTGCCAGCAGTTATGGGTCTAGCGGGAGAAGTTGGAGCACAGATACG.

Comments on this clone: The CDR3 end lies 3 residues beyond the end of the read and is filled in from the germline J gene. The rearrangement joins TRBV28 to TRBJ2-3, with 7 bases aligning to TRBD2. Per the germline V gene, CDR1 is MDHEN and CDR2 is SYDVKM. With V trimmed by 4 bases and J by 5 bases, 9 bases remained unmatched. The CDR3 has 15 amino acids. Partial CDR3 DNA: TGTGCCAGCAGTTCCCCTAGCGGTCTTGGAGATACG. This encodes CASSSPSGLGDT. The whole CDR3 sequence reads CASSSPSGLGDTQYF.

Remarks on this clone: Read coverage stops 3 residues before the CDR3 terminus; the germline J gene supplies the remainder. The chain couples TRBV2 to TRBJ2-2, with D tentatively TRBD1 (5 bases). Germline V lookup: CDR1 SNHLY, CDR2 FYNNEI. The CDR3 extends over 16 amino acids. The DNA read from the CDR3 is TGTGCCAGCAGGGACGGACGGACCTCTGGGGCCAACGTG. As protein: CASRDGRTSGANV. The CDR3 as a whole reads CASRDGRTSGANVLFF. Full variable domain (outside the CDR3, taken from reference TRBV2 and TRBJ2-2): EPEVTQTPSHQVTQMGQEVILRCVPISNHLYFYWYRQILGQKVEFLVSFYNNEISEKSEIFDDQFSVERPDGSNFTLKIRSTKLEDSAMYFCASRDGRTSGANVLFFGEGSRLTVL.

In the case of this clone: Coverage ceases 3 residues before the CDR3 finishes, and the germline J gene fills in the end. This chain joins TRBV6-1 and TRBJ2-1, with 7 bases lining up with TRBD2. J lost 8 bases, V lost 4 bases, and 8 bases had no gene match. Germline CDR1 reads MNHNS; CDR2 reads SASEGT. CDR3 length: 14 amino acids. The CDR3 region is CASSARTSLDEQFF. CDR3 bases read: TGTGCCAGCAGTGCCCGGACTAGTTTAGATGAG.